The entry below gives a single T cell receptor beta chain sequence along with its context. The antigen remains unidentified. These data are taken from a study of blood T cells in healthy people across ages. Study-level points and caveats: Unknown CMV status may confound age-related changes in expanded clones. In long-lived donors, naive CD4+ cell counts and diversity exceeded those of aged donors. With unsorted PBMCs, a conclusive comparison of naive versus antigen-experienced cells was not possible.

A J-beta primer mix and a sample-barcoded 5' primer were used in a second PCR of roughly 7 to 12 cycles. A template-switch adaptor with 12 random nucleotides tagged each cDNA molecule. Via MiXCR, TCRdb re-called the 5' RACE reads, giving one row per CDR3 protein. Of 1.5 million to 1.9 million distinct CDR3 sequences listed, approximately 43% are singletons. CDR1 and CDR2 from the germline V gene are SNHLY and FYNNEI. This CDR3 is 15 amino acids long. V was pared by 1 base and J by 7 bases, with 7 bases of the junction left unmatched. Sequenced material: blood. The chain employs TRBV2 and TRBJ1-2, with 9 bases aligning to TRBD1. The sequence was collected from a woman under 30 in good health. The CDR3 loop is CASSEVGTGKFGYTF. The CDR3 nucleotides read TGTGCCAGCAGTGAAGTGGGGACAGGGAAGTTTGGCTACACCTTC.